Shown below are 11 T cell receptor beta chains from a single sample sequenced in a study of immune cell composition in non-small cell lung cancer. Assay: immunoSEQ multiplex PCR; the TCRdb copy retains only in-frame clones and omits some. The sample has about 4,500 clones; roughly 70% are singletons. Normal lung was taken at the farthest possible site, at least 3 cm from tumour. Input material: non-adjacent lung tissue. The receptor set was obtained from a human donor with non-small cell lung cancer.

V and J are TRBV6-5 and TRBJ1-5; perhaps TRBD1 as D (5 bases). This CDR3 is built from 16 residues. V lost 0 bases and J lost 4, with 13 bases in between. Germline CDR1 and CDR2: MNHEY and SVGAGI. CDR3 in amino acids: CASSYSWGERNQPQHF. CDR3 nucleotides: TGTGCCAGCAGTTACTCGTGGGGGGAGAGGAATCAGCCCCAGCATTTT.

The chain has TRBV6-1 and TRBJ1-1, with 11 bases aligning to TRBD1. Trimming cost V 8 bases and J 11 bases; bases outside gene matches: 13. CDR3 length: 14 residues. Germline V gene sequence: CDR1 MNHNS, CDR2 SASEGT. The CDR3 DNA reads as TGTGCCAGCGAAAAGGACAGGGGGCTAGCGCTCGCTTTCTTT. Translating gives CASEKDRGLALAFF.

This chain uses TRBV11-1 with TRBJ2-1; perhaps D is TRBD1 or TRBD2 (6 bases each). V shed 5 bases and J shed 0 bases, with 20 bases lying between them. From germline, CDR1 is SGHAT and CDR2 FQDESV (reference sequence). CDR3 length: 18 amino acids. The CDR3 sequence: CASSQDSRELVSYNEQFF. The CDR3 region has the DNA TGTGCCAGCAGCCAGGACAGCCGGGAGTTAGTCTCCTACAATGAGCAGTTCTTC.

The chain has TRBV28 and TRBJ1-2; TRBD1 aligns across 7 bases. The CDR3 sequence is 14 residues long. In germline, CDR1 is MDHEN, CDR2 SYDVKM. V was clipped by 3 bases and J by 6 bases; unmatched bases: 7. CDR3 in amino acids: CASSFSTGWHGYTF. As DNA, the CDR3 is TGTGCCAGCAGTTTCTCGACAGGGTGGCATGGCTACACCTTC.

The chain combines TRBV7-2 with TRBJ1-5; 7 nucleotides agree with TRBD1. This CDR3 has 14 amino acids. Unmatched junction bases numbered 7, after V lost 5 bases and J lost 6 bases. The V gene's germline CDR1 is SGHTA and CDR2 FQGNSA. CDR3: CASSLTGVVQPQHF. Written as DNA, the CDR3 is TGTGCCAGCAGCCTAACAGGGGTGGTTCAGCCCCAGCATTTT.

V gene TRBV4-3 combines with J gene TRBJ2-7, with D tentatively TRBD2 (6 bases). This CDR3 has 15 residues. The germline V gene encodes CDR1 LGHNA and CDR2 YSLEER. Trimming pared 0 bases from V and 3 bases from J, leaving 12 bases between. The DNA for the CDR3 is TGCGCCAGCAGCCAAGATCTACTAGCTTACTACGAGCAGTACTTC. Amino acids: CASSQDLLAYYEQYF.

The chain joins TRBV27 to TRBJ1-2; the D gene is possibly TRBD1 (5 bases). V lost 5 bases to trimming and J lost 4 bases, with 11 bases between them. CDR3 length equals 13 residues. Germline V lookup: CDR1 MNHEY, CDR2 SMNVEV (reference sequence). CDR3 in amino acids: CASSVTGSYGYTF. The CDR3 nucleotides are TGTGCCAGCAGTGTAACAGGATCCTATGGCTACACCTTC.

J is TRBJ2-7 and V is TRBV5-1; no reliable D call. V gave up 0 bases and J gave up 6 bases, with 13 bases separating them. Germline CDR1 SGHRS, CDR2 YFSETQ. This CDR3 comprises 14 residues. CDR3 bases: TGCGCCAGCAGCTTGGTGGTCCAACGCGGCGAGCAGTACTTC. Translation gives CASSLVVQRGEQYF.

The chain is built from TRBV28 and TRBJ1-5; no clear D gene. The CDR3 is made up of 13 amino acids. Germline CDR1 is MDHEN and CDR2 is SYDVKM. V was trimmed by 4 bases and J by 2 bases, leaving 6 bases between them. In DNA form, the CDR3 reads TGTGCCAGCAGTTACAGTGGCAATCAGCCCCAGCATTTT. This gives the protein CASSYSGNQPQHF.

This clone has just a few counts. At one boundary the junction diverges from the germline segment, which might be a read error. The chain combines TRBV7-9 with TRBJ2-2; tentatively, D is TRBD1 (6 bases). The germline CDR1 and CDR2 sequences are SEHNR and FQNEAQ (reference sequence). The CDR3 runs to 16 residues. CDR3 sequence (DNA): TGTGCCAGCACCTTACAGGGTAGTACGAACACCGGGGAGCTGTTTTTT. This codes for CASTLQGSTNTGELFF.

Turning to this clone: At one boundary the junction diverges from the germline segment, which might be a read error. This chain joins TRBV12-5 and TRBJ2-1; 7 bases align to TRBD2. Looked up from germline, CDR1 is LGHNT and CDR2 is FRNRAP. The CDR3 is 14 amino acids. The CDR3 sequence: CASGLTSSHNEQFF. For the CDR3, the DNA is TGTGCTAGTGGTCTGACTAGCTCCCACAATGAGCAGTTCTTC. Full variable domain (outside the CDR3, taken from reference TRBV12-5 and TRBJ2-1): DARVTQTPRHKVTEMGQEVTMRCQPILGHNTVFWYRQTMMQGLELLAYFRNRAPLDDSGMPKDRFSAEMPDATLATLKIQPSEPRDSAVYFCASGLTSSHNEQFFGPGTRLTVL.